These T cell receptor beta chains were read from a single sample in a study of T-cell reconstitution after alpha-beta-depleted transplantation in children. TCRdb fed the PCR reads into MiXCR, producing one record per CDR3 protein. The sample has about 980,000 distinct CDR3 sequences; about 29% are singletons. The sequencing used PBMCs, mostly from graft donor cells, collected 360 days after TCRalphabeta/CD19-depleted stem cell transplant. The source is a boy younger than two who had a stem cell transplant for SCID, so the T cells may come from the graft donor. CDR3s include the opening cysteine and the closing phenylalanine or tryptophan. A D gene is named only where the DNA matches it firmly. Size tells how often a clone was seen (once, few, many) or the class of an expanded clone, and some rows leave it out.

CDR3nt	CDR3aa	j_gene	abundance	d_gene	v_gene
TGCGCCAGCAGCTCGACCGACCCGGACGCCGGGGAGCTGTTTTTT	CASSSTDPDAGELFF	TRBJ2-2	-	-	TRBV5-1
TGTGCCAGCAGTAAGCAGGGCGAGCAGTACTTC	CASSKQGEQYF	TRBJ2-7	-	-	TRBV6-5
TGTGCCACCAGTGATGGGGGTCCTTCTAAGGACGCTGGTTCACCCCTCCACTTT	CATSDGGPSKDAGSPLHF	TRBJ1-6	few	-	TRBV24-1
TGTGCCATCAGTACTAGCGGCGATAACACAGATACGCAGTATTTT	CAISTSGDNTDTQYF	TRBJ2-3	-	TRBD2	TRBV10-3
TGCAGTGTTCGGACAGCCTACGAGCAGTACTTC	CSVRTAYEQYF	TRBJ2-7	-	-	TRBV20-1
TGCAGTGCCGAAGGGACTAGCGGACGTGGGGAGCTGTTTTTT	CSAEGTSGRGELFF	TRBJ2-2	-	TRBD2	TRBV20-1
TGTGCCAGCAGTACCCCCGGGACTAGGAAAGAGACCCAGTACTTC	CASSTPGTRKETQYF	TRBJ2-5	few	TRBD2	TRBV12-3/TRBV12-4
TGCGCCAGCAGCCAAGAGGGGGGGACTTCAGATACGCAGTATTTT	CASSQEGGTSDTQYF	TRBJ2-3	-	TRBD2	TRBV4-1
TGTGCCAGCAGTTACGGCAGGGGCGGGAGTAGCAATCAGCCCCAGCATTTT	CASSYGRGGSSNQPQHF	TRBJ1-5	-	-	TRBV6-5
TGTGCCAGCAGATCGACTCAGGGTATAGAACAGCCCCAGCATTTT	CASRSTQGIEQPQHF	TRBJ1-5	-	-	TRBV6-1
TGTGCCAGCAGCGTAGTAGCGGGGGCCACCAAATCTGAGCAGTTCTTC	CASSVVAGATKSEQFF	TRBJ2-1	-	TRBD2	TRBV9
TGTGCCAGCAGCTTGGGGGGGGACTTAACCTCGGAGACCCAGTACTTC	CASSLGGDLTSETQYF	TRBJ2-5	few	-	TRBV5-4
TGCAGTGCTAGAGATCCCAGCGGGGGTCCCGAGCAGTACTTC	CSARDPSGGPEQYF	TRBJ2-7	-	TRBD2	TRBV20-1
TGCGCCAGCAGCTTGGCCGGCGTGGGTGTGGGTCAGCCCCAGCATTTT	CASSLAGVGVGQPQHF	TRBJ1-5	-	-	TRBV5-1
TGCAGCGCCGGGACACCGGTTGAAAAACTGTTTTTT	CSAGTPVEKLFF	TRBJ1-4	-	-	TRBV29-1
TGTGCCAGCATGCCCACCAAGGACTTAATTTGGGACACCGGGGAGCTGTTTTTT	CASMPTKDLIWDTGELFF	TRBJ2-2	-	-	TRBV6-1
TGTGCCAGCAGTTTAAGGGCCCTCCAAATGAGTACGCAGTATTTT	CASSLRALQMSTQYF	TRBJ2-3	few	-	TRBV27
TGTGCCAGCAGTCCAGTGCCCTGGACTAGCGGGCTTATGGATACGCAGTATTTT	CASSPVPWTSGLMDTQYF	TRBJ2-3	-	TRBD2	TRBV11-2
TGCGCCAGCAGCCAAATCCAGCATTGGGAGCAGTTCTTC	CASSQIQHWEQFF	TRBJ2-1	few	-	TRBV4-1
TGTGCCAGCAGTGAGACTAGGGGATATGAAGAGACCCAGTACTTC	CASSETRGYEETQYF	TRBJ2-5	many	-	TRBV25-1
TGCGCCAGCAGCCCAGATGAGTACGAGCAGTACTTC	CASSPDEYEQYF	TRBJ2-7	-	-	TRBV4-1
TGCGCCAGCAGCCACGGCGGGGTAACGGCCGGGGAGCTGTTTTTT	CASSHGGVTAGELFF	TRBJ2-2	-	-	TRBV4-3